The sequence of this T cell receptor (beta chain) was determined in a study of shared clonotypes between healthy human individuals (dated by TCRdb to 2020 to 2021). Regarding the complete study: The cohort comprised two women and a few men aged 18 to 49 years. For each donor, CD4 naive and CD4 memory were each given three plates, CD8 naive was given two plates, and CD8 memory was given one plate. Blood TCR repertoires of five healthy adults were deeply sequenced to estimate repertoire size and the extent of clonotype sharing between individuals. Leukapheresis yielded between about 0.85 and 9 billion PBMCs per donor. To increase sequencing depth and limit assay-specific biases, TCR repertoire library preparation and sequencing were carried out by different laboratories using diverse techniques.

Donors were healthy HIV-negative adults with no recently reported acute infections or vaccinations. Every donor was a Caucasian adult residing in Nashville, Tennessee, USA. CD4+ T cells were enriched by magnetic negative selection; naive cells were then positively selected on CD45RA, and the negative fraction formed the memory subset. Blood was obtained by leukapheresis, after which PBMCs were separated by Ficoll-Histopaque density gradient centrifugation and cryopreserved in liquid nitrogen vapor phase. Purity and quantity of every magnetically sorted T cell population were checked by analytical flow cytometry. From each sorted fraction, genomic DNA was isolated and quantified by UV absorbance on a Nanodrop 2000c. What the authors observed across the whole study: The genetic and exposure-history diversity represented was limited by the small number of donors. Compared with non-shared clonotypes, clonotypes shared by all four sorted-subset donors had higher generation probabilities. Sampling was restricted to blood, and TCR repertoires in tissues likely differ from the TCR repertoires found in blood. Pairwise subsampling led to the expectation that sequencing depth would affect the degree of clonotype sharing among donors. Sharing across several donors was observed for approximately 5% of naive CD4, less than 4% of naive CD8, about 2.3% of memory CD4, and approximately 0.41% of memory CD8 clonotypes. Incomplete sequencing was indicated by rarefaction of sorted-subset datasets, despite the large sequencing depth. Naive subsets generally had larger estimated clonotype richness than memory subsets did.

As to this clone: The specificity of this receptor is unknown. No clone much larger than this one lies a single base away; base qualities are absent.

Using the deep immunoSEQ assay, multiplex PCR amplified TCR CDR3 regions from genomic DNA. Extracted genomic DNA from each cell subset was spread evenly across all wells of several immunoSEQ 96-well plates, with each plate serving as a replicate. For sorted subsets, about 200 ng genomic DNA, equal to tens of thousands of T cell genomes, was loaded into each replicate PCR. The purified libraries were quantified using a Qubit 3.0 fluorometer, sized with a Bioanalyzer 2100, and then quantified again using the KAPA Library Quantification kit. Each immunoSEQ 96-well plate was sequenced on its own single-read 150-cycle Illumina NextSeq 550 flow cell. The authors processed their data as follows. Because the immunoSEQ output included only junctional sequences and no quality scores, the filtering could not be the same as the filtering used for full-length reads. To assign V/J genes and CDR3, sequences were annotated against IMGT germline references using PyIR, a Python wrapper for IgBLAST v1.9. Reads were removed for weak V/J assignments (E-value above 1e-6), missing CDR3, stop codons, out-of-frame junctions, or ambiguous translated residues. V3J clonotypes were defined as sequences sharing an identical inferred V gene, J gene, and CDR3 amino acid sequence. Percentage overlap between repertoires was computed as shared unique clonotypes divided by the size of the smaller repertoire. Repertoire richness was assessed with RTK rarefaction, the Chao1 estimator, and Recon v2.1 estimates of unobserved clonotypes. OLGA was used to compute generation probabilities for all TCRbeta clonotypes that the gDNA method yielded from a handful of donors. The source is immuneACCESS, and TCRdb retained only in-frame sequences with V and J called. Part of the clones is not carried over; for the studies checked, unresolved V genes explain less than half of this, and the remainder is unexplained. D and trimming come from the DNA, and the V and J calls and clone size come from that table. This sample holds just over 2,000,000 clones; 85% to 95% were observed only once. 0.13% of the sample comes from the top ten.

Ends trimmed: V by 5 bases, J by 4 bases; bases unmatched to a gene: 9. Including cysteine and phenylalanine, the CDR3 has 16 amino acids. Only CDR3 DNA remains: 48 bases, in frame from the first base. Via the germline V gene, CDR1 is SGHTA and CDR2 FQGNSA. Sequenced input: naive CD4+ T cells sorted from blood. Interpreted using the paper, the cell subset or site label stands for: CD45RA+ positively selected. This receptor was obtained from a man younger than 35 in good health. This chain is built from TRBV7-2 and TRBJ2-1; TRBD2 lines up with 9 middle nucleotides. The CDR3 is CASSGRGLAGYNEQFF. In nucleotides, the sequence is TGTGCCAGCAGCGGTAGGGGGCTAGCGGGATACAATGAGCAGTTCTTC.